The T cell receptor beta chain described here comes from a study of blood T cell repertoires in COVID-19. Trimming pared 5 bases from V and 11 bases from J, leaving 12 bases between. Germline loops: CDR1 MDHEN, CDR2 SYDVKM. CDR3 size: 12 residues. This clone was detected many times. This table comes from immunoSEQ multiplex PCR, and its TCRdb copy is limited to in-frame clones, with some not included. The sample contains approximately 180,000 clones, roughly 86% of which appear only once. Sequences were obtained from peripheral blood. The clonotype was recovered from a man aged 35-49 years with active or convalescent COVID-19. The J gene is TRBJ1-4, the V gene TRBV28; D not certain. As DNA, the CDR3 is TGTGCCAGCAGTGCTGAGGGTTCGAAACTGTTTTTT. Its translation: CASSAEGSKLFF.